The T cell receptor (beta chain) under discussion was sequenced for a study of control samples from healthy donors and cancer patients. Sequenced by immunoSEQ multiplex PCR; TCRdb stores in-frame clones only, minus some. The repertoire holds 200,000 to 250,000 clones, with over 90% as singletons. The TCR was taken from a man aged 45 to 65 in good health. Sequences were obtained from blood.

The CDR3 here is CASSVGFSGNTIYF. The CDR3 DNA is TGTGCCAGCAGCGTTGGCTTTTCTGGAAACACCATATATTTT. This sequence joins TRBV9 and TRBJ1-3; D ambiguous. Germline-derived CDR1 and CDR2 are SGDLS and YYNGEE. The CDR3 totals 14 residues. V dropped 2 bases and J dropped 1 base, with 7 bases sitting between them.